The 28 T cell receptor beta chains below were found in one sample sequenced in a study of neurological immune-mediated disorders. MiXCR, applied by TCRdb to the 5' RACE reads, yields one record per CDR3 protein. The sample contains 45,000 to 65,000 distinct CDR3 sequences, approximately 4.4% of which appear only once. The material sequenced was PBMCs. The origin of the receptors is a man aged 50 or older with multiple sclerosis.

J is TRBJ2-7 and V is TRBV12-3 or TRBV12-4; 9 nucleotides match TRBD1. J gave up 5 bases and V 6 bases, and 8 bases lay outside the gene matches. The CDR3 covers 14 residues. CDR3 nucleotides: TGTGCCAGCAGGAAGGGACAGGGACGTAACGAGCAGTACTTC. It yields the protein CASRKGQGRNEQYF.

This clonotype was counted many times. The rearrangement uses TRBV4-1 and TRBJ2-2; the D is unclear. Germline values: CDR1 MGHRA, CDR2 YSYEKL. The V end lost 0 bases, the J end lost 7 bases, and 12 bases lay between the germline ends. The CDR3 loop spans 15 amino acids. This CDR3 is CASSQEMGYNGELFF. The CDR3 DNA reads TGCGCCAGCAGCCAAGAAATGGGGTACAACGGGGAGCTGTTTTTT.

V usage is TRBV5-1 and J usage is TRBJ2-2, with D possibly matching TRBD2 (6 bases). V was shortened by 0 bases and J by 4 bases, with 13 bases between the two germline ends. CDR1 is SGHRS, CDR2 YFSETQ, per germline. The CDR3 covers 16 residues. The CDR3 spells CASSLEQGLITGELFF. CDR3 DNA sequence: TGCGCCAGCAGCTTGGAGCAGGGACTCATCACCGGGGAGCTGTTTTTT.

This clonotype appeared many times. The chain is built from TRBV3-1 and TRBJ2-1, with a possible D match to TRBD1 (6 bases). The CDR3 contains 13 residues. Germline V lookup: CDR1 LGHDT, CDR2 YNNKEL (reference sequence). Deletions cut 4 bases from V and 5 bases from J, with 9 bases between. CDR3: CASSRRQDNEQFF. As DNA, the CDR3 is TGTGCCAGCAGCCGCCGACAGGACAATGAGCAGTTCTTC.

This clonotype appeared many times. V gene TRBV5-6 combines with J gene TRBJ2-5; 8 nucleotides agree with TRBD1. J gave up 5 bases and V 3 bases, and 0 bases lay outside the gene matches. Germline assignment: CDR1 SGHDT and CDR2 YYEEEE. This CDR3 comprises 12 residues. CDR3: CASSWTGETQYF. The CDR3 region has the DNA TGTGCCAGCAGCTGGACAGGGGAGACCCAGTACTTC. The variable domain in full, completed from reference TRBV5-6 and TRBJ2-5, reads DAGVTQSPTHLIKTRGQQVTLRCSPKSGHDTVSWYQQALGQGPQFIFQYYEEEERQRGNFPDRFSGHQFPNYSSELNVNALLLGDSALYLCASSWTGETQYFGPGTRLLVL.

The chain employs TRBV5-1 and TRBJ2-2, with 8 bases lining up with TRBD1. The V gene's germline CDR1 is SGHRS and CDR2 YFSETQ. V shed 5 bases and J 2 bases; nucleotides not matched to a gene: 5. The CDR3 has 15 residues. As DNA, the CDR3 is TGCGCCAGCAGGGCGACAGGGGCTAACACCGGGGAGCTGTTTTTT. It is translated as CASRATGANTGELFF.

J is TRBJ2-7 and V is TRBV18; the D gene is possibly TRBD2 (6 bases). V lost 6 bases and J lost 2, with 14 bases in between. Germline CDR1 reads KGHSH; CDR2 reads LQKENI. The CDR3 runs 14 residues. CDR3 in DNA: TGTGCCAGCTCCCCGCCTAGCGTCGCCTACGAGCAGTACTTC. Translation: CASSPPSVAYEQYF.

This clonotype was detected ten times or more. The gene calls are TRBV5-1 and TRBJ2-1; 8 nucleotides align to TRBD1. The V and J ends lost 4 bases and 2 bases, in that order; junction bases with no gene match: 5. Germline V gives CDR1 SGHRS, CDR2 YFSETQ. CDR3 length equals 15 residues. The CDR3 spells CASSEEDRAYNEQFF. The CDR3 coding sequence is TGCGCCAGCAGCGAAGAGGACAGGGCCTACAATGAGCAGTTCTTC.

Many counts were recorded for this clonotype. The chain joins TRBV6-6 to TRBJ2-7; perhaps TRBD2 as D (5 bases). Trimming removed 6 bases at V and 7 bases at J, with 13 bases between. The CDR3 contains 12 residues. CDR1 and CDR2 (germline): MNHNY, SVGAGI (reference sequence). CDR3 sequence: CASSRSTGEQYF. CDR3 DNA: TGTGCCAGCAGCCGATCGACGGGGGAGCAGTACTTC.

This clonotype was counted ten times or more. This rearrangement joins TRBV15 to TRBJ1-5; TRBD1 might be the D (6 bases). The ends were cut back, 8 bases at V and 0 bases at J, with 11 bases in the middle. CDR1 is LNHNV, CDR2 YYDKDF, per germline (reference sequence). This CDR3 has 14 amino acids. CDR3 sequence reads: CATWTVYSNQPQHF. For the CDR3, the DNA is TGTGCCACCTGGACAGTCTATAGCAATCAGCCCCAGCATTTT.

The sample holds many counts of this clonotype. The rearrangement links TRBV2 to TRBJ2-7; D is uncertain. The CDR3 contains 8 residues. CDR1 is SNHLY, CDR2 FYNNEI, per germline. The V gene lost 5 bases and the J gene lost 10 bases, with 3 bases spanning the gap. This chain's CDR3 is CASSPQYF. For the CDR3, the DNA is TGTGCCAGCAGTCCTCAGTACTTC.

This clonotype was found many times. The chain links TRBV5-1 to TRBJ2-1; weak D call: TRBD2 (6 bases). CDR3 length: 14 amino acids. Looked up from germline, CDR1 is SGHRS and CDR2 is YFSETQ. The V end lost 4 bases, the J end lost 5 bases, and 13 bases lay between the germline ends. CDR3 sequence: CASSQLSGDNEQFF. CDR3 nucleotide sequence: TGCGCCAGCAGCCAACTTAGCGGAGACAATGAGCAGTTCTTC.

This clonotype was detected ten times or more. The rearrangement joins TRBV7-8 to TRBJ2-5; 13 nucleotides align to TRBD2. CDR1 SGHVS and CDR2 FQNEAQ come from the germline V gene. J gave up 5 bases and V 5 bases, and 8 bases lay outside the gene matches. The CDR3 is 16 amino acids. Here the CDR3 DNA reads TGTGCCAGCAGCCCCCGGACTAGCGGGAGCCAGGAGACCCAGTACTTC. Its translation is CASSPRTSGSQETQYF.

At least ten counts were recorded for this clonotype. V and J are TRBV27 and TRBJ1-1; D gene unclear. Deletions cut 3 bases from V and 8 bases from J, with 13 bases between. Germline loops: CDR1 MNHEY, CDR2 SMNVEV (reference sequence). This CDR3 spans 13 amino acids. CDR3 loop: CASSFHGVGEAFF. CDR3 sequence (DNA): TGTGCCAGCAGTTTCCACGGGGTGGGAGAAGCTTTCTTT.

This clonotype occurred many times. The rearrangement uses TRBV18 and TRBJ2-1; weak D call: TRBD1 (5 bases). The CDR3 has 13 residues. Germline values: CDR1 KGHSH, CDR2 LQKENI. V dropped 4 bases and J dropped 5 bases, with 9 bases sitting between them. The CDR3 DNA reads as TGTGCCAGCTCACTGTCCAGGGACAATGAGCAGTTCTTC. Amino acid sequence: CASSLSRDNEQFF.

In its sample, this clonotype was seen many times. The J gene is TRBJ1-1, the V gene TRBV29-1; D remains unclear. This CDR3 contains 11 residues. Germline CDR1 reads SQVTM; CDR2 reads ANQGSEA. V lost 6 bases and J 10 bases, leaving 15 bases between the germline ends. CDR3 sequence: CSVLRAGGAFF. CDR3 DNA: TGCAGCGTCCTAAGGGCAGGTGGAGCTTTCTTT.

This clonotype occurred many times. This chain connects TRBV20-1 to TRBJ2-3, with D perhaps TRBD1 or TRBD2 (6 bases each). The V gene's germline CDR1 is DFQATT and CDR2 SNEGSKA (reference sequence). V was trimmed by 0 bases and J by 5 bases, leaving 15 bases between them. The CDR3 loop spans 15 amino acids. The CDR3 here is CSARDPRGGGDTQYF. CDR3 nucleotides: TGCAGTGCTAGAGACCCCAGGGGAGGTGGAGATACGCAGTATTTT.

This clonotype was observed many times. V gene TRBV20-1 combines with J gene TRBJ2-1; D ambiguous. This CDR3 contains 14 residues. V lost 0 bases and J lost 9, with 15 bases in between. CDR1 and CDR2 from the germline V gene are DFQATT and SNEGSKA (reference sequence). CDR3 region: CSAREVNVYGEQFF. CDR3 bases: TGCAGTGCTAGAGAAGTGAACGTCTACGGTGAGCAGTTCTTC.

This clonotype was seen many times. The genes are TRBV5-1 and TRBJ2-3; D gene unclear. CDR1 and CDR2 from the germline V gene are SGHRS and YFSETQ. The CDR3 contains 14 residues. The V end lost 3 bases, the J end lost 6 bases, and 14 bases lay between the germline ends. In nucleotides, the CDR3 is TGCGCCAGCAGCTGGTCCCTCGTTGAGGATACGCAGTATTTT. Protein: CASSWSLVEDTQYF.

This clonotype was recorded at least ten times. The V call is TRBV5-1, the J call TRBJ1-6; 7 positions match TRBD1. The CDR3 loop spans 15 amino acids. The germline CDR1 and CDR2 sequences are SGHRS and YFSETQ. Trimming at V came to 2 bases and at J to 10 bases, leaving 9 bases not matched to a gene. The CDR3 reads CASSLLQGPESPLHF. The CDR3 DNA reads TGCGCCAGCAGCTTACTACAGGGGCCGGAATCACCCCTCCACTTT.

This clonotype was seen at least ten times. The chain combines TRBV24-1 with TRBJ2-5, with 8 positions matching TRBD2. Germline CDR1 and CDR2: KGHDR and SFDVKD. The CDR3 runs 15 residues. The V gene end was trimmed by 4 bases and the J gene end by 5 bases; junction bases not matched to a gene: 8. CDR3 loop: CATSEPGLAGETQYF. CDR3 coding DNA: TGTGCCACCAGTGAACCTGGACTAGCCGGTGAGACCCAGTACTTC.

This clonotype was detected ten times or more. The chain combines TRBV6-5 with TRBJ2-3; 13 bases are shared with TRBD2. J was trimmed by 3 bases and V by 6 bases; bases with no gene match: 6. CDR3 size: 16 residues. Germline CDR1 and CDR2: MNHEY and SVGAGI. CDR3 in amino acids: CASSLRTSGGTDTQYF. The CDR3 DNA sequence: TGTGCCAGCAGCCTACGGACTAGCGGGGGAACAGATACGCAGTATTTT.

This clonotype was observed many times. This rearrangement joins TRBV7-2 to TRBJ1-2; TRBD1 agrees at 10 bases. Germline V gives CDR1 SGHTA, CDR2 FQGNSA. The CDR3 has 15 amino acids. V shed 1 base and J 8 bases; nucleotides not matched to a gene: 7. The CDR3 nucleotides are TGTGCCAGCAGCTTAGATCGACAGGGGGCGTACGGCTACACCTTC. Translating gives CASSLDRQGAYGYTF.

This clonotype was counted at least ten times. The J gene is TRBJ2-1, the V gene TRBV7-6; tentatively, D is TRBD2 (6 bases). V gave up 0 bases and J gave up 1 base, with 16 bases separating them. From germline, CDR1 is SGHVS and CDR2 FNYEAQ. This CDR3 contains 18 residues. The CDR3 DNA reads TGTGCCAGCAGCTTAGCCCGGGGGATGGGAAGATCCTACAATGAGCAGTTCTTC. Translating it yields CASSLARGMGRSYNEQFF.

This clonotype has ten or more counts. The rearrangement joins TRBV7-9 to TRBJ2-1; tentatively, D is TRBD1 or TRBD2 (5 bases each). The CDR3 totals 13 residues. V lost 5 bases and J 3 bases, leaving 8 bases between the germline ends. CDR1 and CDR2 (germline): SEHNR, FQNEAQ (reference sequence). CDR3 sequence reads: CASSRDGYNEQFF. DNA for the CDR3: TGTGCCAGCAGCCGGGACGGCTACAATGAGCAGTTCTTC.

This clonotype was recorded many times. J is TRBJ1-1 and V is TRBV27, with a possible D match to TRBD1 (5 bases). The CDR3 contains 16 residues. V shed 5 bases and J shed 3 bases, with 19 bases lying between them. Germline V lookup: CDR1 MNHEY, CDR2 SMNVEV (reference sequence). The CDR3 DNA reads as TGTGCCAGCAGTCCCCACCCACAGGAGCCCGACACTGAAGCTTTCTTT. Its translation is CASSPHPQEPDTEAFF.

This clonotype was seen repeatedly, ten times or more. The V call is TRBV13, the J call TRBJ2-1; 12 nucleotides agree with TRBD2. With V trimmed by 5 bases and J by 7 bases, 6 bases remained unmatched. CDR1 PRHDT and CDR2 FYEKMQ come from the germline V gene (reference sequence). The CDR3 totals 15 residues. CDR3 region: CASSRTSGNLNEQFF. Here the CDR3 DNA reads TGTGCCAGCAGCCGGACTAGCGGGAATCTGAATGAGCAGTTCTTC.

This clonotype appeared many times. The chain recombines TRBV5-1 with TRBJ1-2, with 7 bases that match TRBD1. Trimming took 4 bases from V and 3 from J; bases not matched to a gene: 6. Germline V gene data show CDR1 as SGHRS and CDR2 as YFSETQ. The length of the CDR3 is 14 residues. The CDR3 sequence: CASSVQGNDYGYTF. The CDR3 nucleotides are TGCGCCAGCAGCGTACAGGGGAATGACTATGGCTACACCTTC.